This TCR beta chain emerged from a study of breast tumors, draining lymph nodes, adjacent tissues. Study-wide results and limits: Tumor repertoires ranked between lymph nodes and nontumor tissue in diversity, with V and J gene preferences.

As to this clonotype: What it recognizes is unknown.

MiXCR, run by TCRdb on the multiplex PCR reads, gives a single entry per CDR3 protein. The table lists roughly 7,100 distinct CDR3 sequences, about 40% of them singletons. This TCR was sampled from a female donor with breast cancer. Some clones in this sample may be carry-over from other donors' samples. The source material was tumor-adjacent breast tissue.

The CDR3 DNA reads TGTGCCAGCCTGGGGATGGAGGCCAGCTACGAGCAGTACTTC. Residues: CASLGMEASYEQYF. This chain connects TRBV2 to TRBJ2-7; a weak D match, TRBD2 (5 bases). Germline loops: CDR1 SNHLY, CDR2 FYNNEI. This CDR3 comprises 14 residues. Trimming shortened V by 8 bases and J by 3 bases, and 17 bases separated the two germline ends.